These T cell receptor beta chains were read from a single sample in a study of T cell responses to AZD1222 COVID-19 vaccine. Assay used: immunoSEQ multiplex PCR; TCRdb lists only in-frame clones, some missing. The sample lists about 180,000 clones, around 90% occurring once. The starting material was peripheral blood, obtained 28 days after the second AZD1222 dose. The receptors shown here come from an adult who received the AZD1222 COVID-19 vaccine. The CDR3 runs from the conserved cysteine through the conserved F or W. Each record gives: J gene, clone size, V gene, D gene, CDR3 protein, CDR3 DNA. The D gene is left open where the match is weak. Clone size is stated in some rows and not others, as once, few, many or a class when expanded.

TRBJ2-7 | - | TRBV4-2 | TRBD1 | CASRGDRGGSYEQYF | TGTGCCAGCAGGGGGGACAGGGGTGGCTCCTACGAGCAGTACTTC
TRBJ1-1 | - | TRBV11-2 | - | CASSPGQPTEAFF | TGTGCCAGCAGCCCTGGACAGCCCACTGAAGCTTTCTTT
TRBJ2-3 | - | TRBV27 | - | CASSYPIASSTDTQYF | TGTGCCAGCAGTTACCCAATAGCGTCTAGCACAGATACGCAGTATTTT
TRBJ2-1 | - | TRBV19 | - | CASGPSMDNEQFF | TGTGCCAGCGGGCCCTCAATGGACAATGAGCAGTTCTTC
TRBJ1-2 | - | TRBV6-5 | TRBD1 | CASTGTGLGYGYTF | TGTGCCAGCACGGGGACAGGGTTGGGCTATGGCTACACCTTC
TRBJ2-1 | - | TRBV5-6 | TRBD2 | CASSLARTSAYNEQFF | TGTGCCAGCAGCTTGGCCAGGACTAGCGCCTACAATGAGCAGTTCTTC
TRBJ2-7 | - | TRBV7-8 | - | CASSLAAGQARGEQYF | TGTGCCAGCAGCTTAGCGGCCGGGCAGGCTCGGGGCGAGCAGTACTTC
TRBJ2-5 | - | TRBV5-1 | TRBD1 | CASSLASGTGIQETQYF | TGCGCCAGCAGCTTGGCCTCCGGGACAGGGATCCAAGAGACCCAGTACTTC
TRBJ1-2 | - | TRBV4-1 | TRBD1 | CASSPFGDSVGGYTF | TGCGCCAGCAGCCCCTTTGGGGACAGCGTGGGTGGCTACACCTTC
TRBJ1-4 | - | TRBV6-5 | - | CASSQGEGVEKLFF | TGTGCCAGCAGCCAGGGCGAAGGGGTTGAAAAACTGTTTTTT
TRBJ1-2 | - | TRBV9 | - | CASSVIDLNYGYTF | TGTGCCAGCAGCGTAATAGACCTAAACTATGGCTACACCTTC
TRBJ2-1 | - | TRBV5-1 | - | CASSLTLRGDEQFF | TGCGCCAGCAGCTTGACCCTCCGAGGCGATGAGCAGTTCTTC
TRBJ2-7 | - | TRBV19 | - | CASSIPGTRLYF | TGTGCCAGTAGTATTCCGGGGACCCGGTTGTACTTC
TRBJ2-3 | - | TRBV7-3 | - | CASSFGGRTDTQYF | TGTGCCAGCAGCTTTGGAGGCCGCACAGATACGCAGTATTTT
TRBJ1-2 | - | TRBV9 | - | CASSVVKLRGGDYGYTF | TGTGCCAGCAGCGTAGTAAAATTACGGGGAGGGGACTATGGCTACACCTTC
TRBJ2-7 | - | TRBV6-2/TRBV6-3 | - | CASSPQEGEQYF | TGTGCCAGCAGTCCACAGGAGGGCGAGCAGTACTTC
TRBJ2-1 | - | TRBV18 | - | CASSPRDEQFF | TGTGCCAGCTCACCCCGAGATGAGCAGTTCTTC
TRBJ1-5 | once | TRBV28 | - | CASSFMNQPQHF | TGTGCCAGCAGCTTCATGAATCAGCCCCAGCATTTT
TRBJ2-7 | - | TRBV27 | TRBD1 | CASSSKGASYEQYF | TGTGCCAGCAGTTCCAAGGGGGCCTCCTACGAGCAGTACTTC
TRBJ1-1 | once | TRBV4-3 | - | CASSLSLRAIDSNTEAFF | TGCGCCAGCAGCCTATCCTTAAGGGCAATTGATTCGAACACTGAAGCTTTCTTT
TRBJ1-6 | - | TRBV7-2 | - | CASSEGAGNSPLHF | TGTGCCAGCAGCGAAGGGGCAGGTAATTCACCCCTCCACTTT
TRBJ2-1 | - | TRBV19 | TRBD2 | CASRTSGINEQFF | TGTGCCAGTCGGACTAGCGGGATCAATGAGCAGTTCTTC
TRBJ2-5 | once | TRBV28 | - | CASSKGEGQETQYF | TGTGCCAGCAGTAAGGGGGAGGGCCAAGAGACCCAGTACTTC
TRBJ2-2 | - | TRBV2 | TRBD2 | CASSAVAGGNTGELFF | TGTGCCAGCAGTGCGGTAGCGGGGGGGAACACCGGGGAGCTGTTTTTT
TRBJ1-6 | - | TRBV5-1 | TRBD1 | CASSAGQGRDNSPLHF | TGCGCCAGCAGCGCCGGACAGGGGCGGGATAATTCACCCCTCCACTTT
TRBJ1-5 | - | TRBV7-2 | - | CASSLEQGRGQPQHF | TGTGCCAGCAGCTTAGAGCAGGGTCGGGGACAGCCCCAGCATTTT
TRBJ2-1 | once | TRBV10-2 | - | CASSGVASGSDSEQFF | TGCGCCAGCAGTGGAGTGGCGAGCGGGTCAGACAGTGAGCAGTTCTTC
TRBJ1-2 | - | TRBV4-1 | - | CASSPNRLWGYGYTF | TGCGCCAGCAGCCCAAATAGACTCTGGGGGTATGGCTACACCTTC
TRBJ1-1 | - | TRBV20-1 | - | CSASGVGVGNTEAFF | TGCAGTGCTAGTGGGGTCGGGGTTGGGAACACTGAAGCTTTCTTT
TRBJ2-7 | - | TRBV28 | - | CASSLLGRKSSYYEQYF | TGTGCCAGCAGTCTCTTAGGACGGAAAAGCTCCTACTACGAGCAGTACTTC
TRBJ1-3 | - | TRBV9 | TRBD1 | CASSVDRDGNTIYF | TGTGCCAGCAGCGTTGACAGGGATGGAAACACCATATATTTT
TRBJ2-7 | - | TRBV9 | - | CASSQKLQGSPNEQYF | TGTGCCAGCAGCCAAAAATTACAGGGAAGTCCAAACGAGCAGTACTTC
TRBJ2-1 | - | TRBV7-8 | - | CASSFRDGYNEQFF | TGTGCCAGCAGCTTCCGGGACGGGTACAATGAGCAGTTCTTC
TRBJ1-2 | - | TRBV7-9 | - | CASSMSSRIYGYTF | TGTGCCAGCAGCATGTCGTCCAGAATCTATGGCTACACCTTC
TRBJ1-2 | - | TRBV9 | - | CASSSAGGYGYTF | TGTGCCAGCAGCTCTGCGGGAGGGTATGGCTACACCTTC
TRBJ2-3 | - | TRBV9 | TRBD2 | CASSVDSGRPDTQYF | TGTGCCAGCAGCGTAGACAGCGGGAGGCCAGATACGCAGTATTTT
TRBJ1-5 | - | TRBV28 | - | CASNLGGNSNQPQHF | TGTGCCAGTAATCTAGGGGGTAATAGCAATCAGCCCCAGCATTTT
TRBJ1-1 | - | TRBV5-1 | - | CASSLSLNTEAFF | TGCGCCAGCAGCTTGTCGTTAAACACTGAAGCTTTCTTT
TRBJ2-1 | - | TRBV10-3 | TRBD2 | CAPPSGRACNEQFF | TGTGCCCCCCCCAGCGGGAGAGCTTGCAATGAGCAGTTCTTC
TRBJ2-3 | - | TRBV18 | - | CASSPREYTDTQYF | TGTGCCAGCTCACCCCGGGAGTACACAGATACGCAGTATTTT
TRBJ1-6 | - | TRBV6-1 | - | CASSLGPGNSPLHF | TGTGCCAGCAGCCTTGGACCCGGAAATTCACCCCTCCACTTT
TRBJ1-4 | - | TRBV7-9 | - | CASSGRSATNEKLFF | TGTGCCAGCAGCGGAAGGTCTGCGACTAATGAAAAACTGTTTTTT
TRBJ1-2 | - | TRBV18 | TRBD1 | CASSPGDRENYGYTF | TGTGCCAGCTCACCCGGGGACAGAGAGAACTATGGCTACACCTTC
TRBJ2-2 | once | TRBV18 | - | CASSPNTAGELFF | TGTGCCAGCTCACCAAATACCGCCGGGGAGCTGTTTTTT